A single sample gave rise to the 10 T cell receptor beta chains below, sequenced in a study of Graves' ophthalmopathy and Graves' hyperthyroidism. Transcripts of RNA were the source for amplifying TCR beta CDR3 regions. Scientists carried out first-round RT-PCR using HTBI primers and then a second-round multiplex PCR. One entry per CDR3 protein results from TCRdb running MiXCR on the multiplex PCR reads. The sample gives roughly 230,000 distinct CDR3 sequences, roughly a fifth of which show up once; around 45% is in the top ten. Sample: peripheral blood. These receptors were taken from a woman in her forties or fifties with Graves' ophthalmopathy.

Comments on this clonotype: A read error may produce the germline difference seen at one junction end. This chain joins TRBV6-1 and TRBJ1-3; D remains unclear. Germline V CDR1 and CDR2: MNHNS, SASEGT. This CDR3 is 14 amino acids long. In DNA form, the CDR3 reads TGTGCCAGCAGTGAAACTGAATCTGGAAGCACCATATATTTT. It is translated as CASSETESGSTIYF.

This clonotype was seen repeatedly, ten times or more. The gene calls are TRBV6-5 and TRBJ1-6; no reliable D call. The CDR3 consists of 16 residues. Per the germline V gene, CDR1 is MNHEY and CDR2 is SVGAGI. V was cut by 0 bases and J by 9 bases, with 15 bases left in between. The DNA for the CDR3 is TGTGCCAGCAGTTACTCCGGCCCGGAGAGTGGTTCACCCCTCCACTTT. Its protein product is CASSYSGPESGSPLHF.

This clonotype appeared many times. The rearrangement uses TRBV19 and TRBJ1-2; D may be TRBD1 (5 bases). V was cut by 6 bases and J by 0 bases, with 14 bases left in between. This CDR3 is 15 amino acids long. In germline, CDR1 is LNHDA, CDR2 SQIVND (reference sequence). For the CDR3, the DNA is TGTGCCAGTAGAAGGGGCGTTGGTACTAACTATGGCTACACCTTC. Its protein product is CASRRGVGTNYGYTF. Full variable domain (remainder filled in from reference TRBV19 and TRBJ1-2): DGGITQSPKYLFRKEGQNVTLSCEQNLNHDAMYWYRQDPGQGLRLIYYSQIVNDFQKGDIAEGYSVSREKKESFPLTVTSAQKNPTAFYLCASRRGVGTNYGYTFGSGTRLTVV.

This clonotype was observed many times. The chain carries TRBV5-1 and TRBJ1-5, with D perhaps matching TRBD1 (6 bases). CDR1 and CDR2 from the germline V gene are SGHRS and YFSETQ. The CDR3 length is 14 residues. Trimming removed 4 bases at V and 9 bases at J, with 17 bases between. The CDR3 DNA reads as TGCGCCAGCAGCCGCACGGGGGCATCGGGGCCCCAGCATTTT. Amino acids: CASSRTGASGPQHF.

This clonotype was detected ten times or more. V is TRBV5-1 and J is TRBJ2-7; D unresolved. In germline, CDR1 is SGHRS, CDR2 YFSETQ. The CDR3 sequence is 14 residues long. V was clipped by 3 bases and J by 5 bases, with 15 bases between them. In nucleotides, the CDR3 is TGCGCCAGCAGCTCGGACGGACGCCTCGACGAGCAGTACTTC. Translated: CASSSDGRLDEQYF.

In its sample, this clonotype was seen many times. V gene TRBV7-3 combines with J gene TRBJ1-2, with 8 bases identical to TRBD1. V gave up 5 bases and J gave up 0 bases; unmatched junction bases: 5. CDR1 is SGHTA, CDR2 FQGTGA, per germline. The CDR3 loop spans 15 amino acids. The CDR3 sequence: CASSATGGSNYGYTF. DNA for the CDR3: TGTGCCAGCAGCGCCACAGGGGGATCTAACTATGGCTACACCTTC.

This clonotype was seen repeatedly, ten times or more. The genes are TRBV6-5 and TRBJ1-2; weak D call: TRBD1 (5 bases). Germline V CDR1 and CDR2: MNHEY, SVGAGI. The ends were cut back, 2 bases at V and 9 bases at J, with 13 bases in the middle. This CDR3 is 13 amino acids long. The chain's CDR3 is CASSYPQDSSYTF. The CDR3 DNA follows: TGTGCCAGCAGTTACCCACAGGACTCGAGCTACACCTTC.

This clonotype came up many times. The chain links TRBV19 to TRBJ1-6; D is ambiguous. This CDR3 is 14 amino acids long. Trimming cost V 3 bases and J 8 bases, with 11 bases left between them. CDR1 is LNHDA and CDR2 is SQIVND in the germline V gene (reference sequence). CDR3 nucleotides: TGTGCCAGTAGTATCGTCAGGCTAGATTCACCCCTCCACTTT. It is translated as CASSIVRLDSPLHF.

This clonotype was seen at least ten times. The rearrangement joins TRBV24-1 to TRBJ2-5; weak D call: TRBD1 (6 bases). This CDR3 spans 14 amino acids. Per germline, CDR1 KGHDR and CDR2 SFDVKD. Trimming removed 3 bases at V and 5 bases at J, with 12 bases between. DNA for the CDR3: TGTGCCACCAGTGATCCGACAGGCGGGGAGACCCAGTACTTC. Its protein product is CATSDPTGGETQYF.

This clonotype was found many times. The CDR3 DNA reads as TGTGCCTGGAGTGCCTTTAGCGTTCCGTACGAGCAGTACTTC. Translating gives CAWSAFSVPYEQYF. The chain employs TRBV30 and TRBJ2-7, with a weak D call TRBD2 (5 bases). The CDR3 runs 14 residues. Germline CDR1 reads GTSNPN; CDR2 reads SVGIG (reference sequence). Between the trimmed V and J ends, which lost 1 base and 4 bases, there was a span of 14 bases.